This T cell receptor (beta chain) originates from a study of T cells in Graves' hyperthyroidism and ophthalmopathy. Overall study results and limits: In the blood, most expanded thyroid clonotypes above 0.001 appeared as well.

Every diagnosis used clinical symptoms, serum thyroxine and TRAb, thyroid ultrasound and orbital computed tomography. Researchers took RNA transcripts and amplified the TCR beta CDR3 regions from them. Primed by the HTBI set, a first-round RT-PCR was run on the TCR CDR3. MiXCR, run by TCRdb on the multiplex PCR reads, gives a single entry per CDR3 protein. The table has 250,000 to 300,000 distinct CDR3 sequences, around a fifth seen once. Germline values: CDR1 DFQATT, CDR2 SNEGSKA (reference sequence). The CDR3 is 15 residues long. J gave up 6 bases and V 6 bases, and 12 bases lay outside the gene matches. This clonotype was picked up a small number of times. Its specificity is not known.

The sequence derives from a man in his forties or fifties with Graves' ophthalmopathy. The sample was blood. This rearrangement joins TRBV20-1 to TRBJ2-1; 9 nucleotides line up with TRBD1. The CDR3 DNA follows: TGCAGTGCCGTAGTCGGGACAGGGCTTTTCAATGAGCAGTTCTTC. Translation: CSAVVGTGLFNEQFF.